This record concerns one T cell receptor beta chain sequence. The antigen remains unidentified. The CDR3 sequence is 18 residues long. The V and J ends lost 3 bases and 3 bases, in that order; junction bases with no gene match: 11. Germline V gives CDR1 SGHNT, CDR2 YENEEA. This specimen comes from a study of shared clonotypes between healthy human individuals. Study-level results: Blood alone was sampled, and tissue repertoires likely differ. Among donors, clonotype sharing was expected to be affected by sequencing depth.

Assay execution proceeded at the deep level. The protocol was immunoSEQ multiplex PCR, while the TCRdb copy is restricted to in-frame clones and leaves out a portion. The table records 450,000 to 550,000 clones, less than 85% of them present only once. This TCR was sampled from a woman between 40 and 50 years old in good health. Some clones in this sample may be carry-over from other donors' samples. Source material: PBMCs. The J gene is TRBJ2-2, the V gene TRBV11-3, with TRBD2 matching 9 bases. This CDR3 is CASSFWYGTSTHTGELFF. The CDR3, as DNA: TGTGCCAGCAGCTTCTGGTATGGGACTAGCACTCACACCGGGGAGCTGTTTTTT.